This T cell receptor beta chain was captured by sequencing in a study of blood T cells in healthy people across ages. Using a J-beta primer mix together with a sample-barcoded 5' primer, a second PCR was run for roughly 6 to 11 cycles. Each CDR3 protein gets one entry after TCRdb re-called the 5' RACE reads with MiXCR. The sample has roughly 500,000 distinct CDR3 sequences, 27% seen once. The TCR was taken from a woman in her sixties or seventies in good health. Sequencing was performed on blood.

The CDR3 nucleotides are TGCGCCAGCAGCCAAGGCCTGGGACTGACCTACGAGCAGTACTTC. Protein: CASSQGLGLTYEQYF. This chain joins TRBV4-3 and TRBJ2-5; D possibly corresponds to TRBD2 (6 bases). The last part of the DNA fits TRBJ2-7 better; the J call may be wrong. Germline lookup yields CDR1 LGHNA and CDR2 YSLEER. This CDR3 spans 15 amino acids.